These T cell receptor beta chains were read from a single sample in a study of cytomegalovirus exposure and HLA in healthy donors. Here immunoSEQ multiplex PCR was the method, and the copy in TCRdb shows in-frame clones only, minus some. The data hold more than 140,000 clones, with about 80% observed a single time. Sequencing was done on a sample of PBMCs. These receptors came from a male donor in good health and CMV-seronegative. Both conserved end residues are part of each CDR3. A D gene is named only where the DNA matches it firmly.

>TRBV7-9|TRBD2|TRBJ2-3
CASSPLAGVDTQYF
>TRBV19|-|TRBJ1-2
CASSPRQFTPYGYTF
>TRBV4-3|TRBD1|TRBJ2-7
CASSHSATGESYEQYF
>TRBV27|TRBD1|TRBJ2-2
CASTLAGDRGTELLTGELFF
>TRBV19|-|TRBJ1-5
CASRTGFQPQHF
>TRBV20-1|-|TRBJ2-7
CSARLVDEQYF
>TRBV6-5|-|TRBJ2-1
CASRRTEYNEQFF
>TRBV5-5|TRBD1|TRBJ2-1
CASSPGTGSYNEQFF
>TRBV7-9|-|TRBJ2-7
CASSKAATYEQYF
>TRBV7-9|-|TRBJ1-2
CSSSSGFSYTF
>TRBV6-4|-|TRBJ1-1
CASSEASNTEAFF
>TRBV19|-|TRBJ1-2
CASSPQGGALRGYTF
>TRBV14|TRBD2|TRBJ2-7
CASSQGSSAGDYEQYF
>TRBV19|-|TRBJ1-2
CASSIGGPHYYGYTF
>TRBV19|-|TRBJ2-2
CASSRSGELFF
>TRBV11-3|TRBD2|TRBJ2-2
CASSSGLAGAGELFF
>TRBV19|-|TRBJ1-5
CASSTQGGQPQHF
>TRBV19|TRBD1|TRBJ1-2
CASSSGGLSYGYTF
>TRBV9|TRBD2|TRBJ2-7
CASSVDSGGSSYEQYF
>TRBV27|TRBD1|TRBJ1-4
CASSLGDRGSEKLFF
>TRBV11-3|-|TRBJ1-1
CASSLGVSEAFF
>TRBV9|TRBD1|TRBJ1-5
CASSVGTGGQPQHF
>TRBV19|-|TRBJ1-5
CASRGRQGNQPQHF
>TRBV7-3|-|TRBJ2-3
CASSDGTLASTDTQYF
>TRBV9|-|-
CASSEGGGPYEQYF
>TRBV11-3|TRBD1|TRBJ1-1
CASGRGRTEAFF
>TRBV30|-|TRBJ2-2
CAWRSSGNTGELFF
>TRBV5-1|-|TRBJ2-2
CASSLQGGNTGELFF
>TRBV25-1|TRBD1|TRBJ2-1
CASSHPGQPYNEQFF
>TRBV19|TRBD1|TRBJ1-2
CASKRAGGANYGYTF
>TRBV6-5|-|TRBJ1-1
CASWGAGAGNTEAFF
>TRBV7-9|-|TRBJ2-7
CASSFQGDPYEQYF
>TRBV13|-|TRBJ2-3
CASSRLGSDTQYF
>TRBV7-9|-|TRBJ1-3
CASRTVSGNTIYF
>TRBV2|TRBD2|TRBJ2-5
CASSVLAGETQYF
>TRBV6-1|TRBD1|TRBJ1-1
CASSPSTGTGAEAFF
>TRBV9|-|TRBJ1-6
CASSVRSLDSPLHF
>TRBV5-1|-|TRBJ2-7
CASSLRQAGEQYF
>TRBV7-9|-|TRBJ1-5
CSSSFEGKMGLGNQPQHF
>TRBV6-1|-|TRBJ1-4
CASSAPGSEKLFF
>TRBV21-1|-|TRBJ1-2
CASSNGPGNYGYTF
>TRBV5-4|TRBD1|TRBJ2-1
CASSLGQGSYNEQFF
>TRBV19|-|TRBJ1-2
CASRRGDYGYTF
>TRBV6-1|TRBD2|TRBJ2-6
CASSGLAGGPGDGANVLTF
>TRBV4-3|-|TRBJ2-5
CASSQGRGGAWETQYF
>TRBV10-3|TRBD2|TRBJ2-2
CAISEIKGLAGVTGELFF
>TRBV27|-|TRBJ2-5
CASSNAGTSKAETQYF